These 12 T cell receptor beta chains were sequenced from one sample in a study of blood T cell repertoires in COVID-19. Some clones are missing from TCRdb's copy, which holds only in-frame ones; the method was immunoSEQ multiplex PCR. This sample has about 250,000 clones, with more than 75% found just once. Sequenced sample: peripheral blood. These receptors all stem from a woman in her thirties or forties who had recovered from COVID-19.

A few counts support this clone. This rearrangement joins TRBV7-9 to TRBJ2-7, with TRBD1 matching 7 bases. V shed 4 bases and J 2 bases; nucleotides not matched to a gene: 5. The CDR3 runs to 14 residues. Germline V gene lookup returns CDR1 SEHNR and CDR2 FQNEAQ (reference sequence). The DNA for the CDR3 is TGTGCCAGCAGCTGGGGGACAGCTACCTACGAGCAGTACTTC. Its translation: CASSWGTATYEQYF. Full variable domain (remainder filled in from reference TRBV7-9 and TRBJ2-7): DTGVSQNPRHKITKRGQNVTFRCDPISEHNRLYWYRQTLGQGPEFLTYFQNEAQLEKSRLLSDRFSAERPKGSFSTLEIQRTEQGDSAMYLCASSWGTATYEQYFGPGTRLTVT.

This clone was counted between two and nine times. The rearrangement links TRBV25-1 to TRBJ1-1; 8 bases map to TRBD1. The V segment lost 6 bases and the J segment 0 bases; nucleotides outside the gene matches: 12. Looked up from germline, CDR1 is MGHDK and CDR2 is SYGVNS. The CDR3 length is 17 residues. The CDR3 protein is CASRPTGVVLMNTEAFF. As DNA, the CDR3 is TGTGCCAGCAGACCGACAGGGGTAGTGCTGATGAACACTGAAGCTTTCTTT.

CDR3 protein: CASSLRTGPNQPQHF. CDR3 coding DNA: TGCGCCAGCAGCCTGAGGACAGGCCCTAATCAGCCCCAGCATTTT. The J gene is TRBJ1-5, the V gene TRBV5-1; 7 bases are a match to TRBD1. The trim removed 4 bases at V and 4 bases at J, leaving 8 bases unmatched. The CDR3 loop spans 15 amino acids. Germline V gene lookup returns CDR1 SGHRS and CDR2 YFSETQ.

The chain links TRBV7-3 to TRBJ2-3; 7 bases map to TRBD2. The CDR3 has 16 residues. V shed 2 bases and J 4 bases; nucleotides not matched to a gene: 9. Germline loops: CDR1 SGHTA, CDR2 FQGTGA. The CDR3 DNA follows: TGTGCCAGCAGCTTACCGGCGGGAGTAGGTGCAGATACGCAGTATTTT. Amino acids: CASSLPAGVGADTQYF.

As for this clone: The same CDR3 can be traced to other DNA sequences in this sample. The rearrangement uses TRBV15 and TRBJ2-2; D possibly corresponds to TRBD2 (5 bases). Germline loops: CDR1 LNHNV, CDR2 YYDKDF (reference sequence). Trimming took off 1 base at V and 0 bases at J, with 9 bases between the two ends. CDR3 length: 16 residues. The CDR3 DNA follows: TGTGCCACCAGCAGAGGAGGACTGGCGAACACCGGGGAGCTGTTTTTT. This encodes CATSRGGLANTGELFF. Full variable domain (remainder filled in from reference TRBV15 and TRBJ2-2): DAMVIQNPRYQVTQFGKPVTLSCSQTLNHNVMYWYQQKSSQAPKLLFHYYDKDFNNEADTPDNFQSRRPNTSFCFLDIRSPGLGDTAMYLCATSRGGLANTGELFFGEGSRLTVL.

The chain uses TRBV7-6 and TRBJ1-3; perhaps TRBD1 as D (5 bases). The CDR3 spans 14 residues. Trimming shortened V by 4 bases and J by 9 bases, and 16 bases separated the two germline ends. Germline V lookup: CDR1 SGHVS, CDR2 FNYEAQ. Written as DNA, the CDR3 is TGTGCCAGCAGCTCCGGGCCCGGGGGGACCACCATATATTTT. Encoded protein: CASSSGPGGTTIYF.

The chain employs TRBV7-3 and TRBJ1-2, with D uncertain. Trimming removed 2 bases from V and 2 bases from J, with 12 bases in between. From germline, CDR1 is SGHTA and CDR2 FQGTGA. This CDR3 has 15 amino acids. For the CDR3, the DNA is TGTGCCAGCAGCTTATCGTCAGGCAGAAACTATGGCTACACCTTC. It translates to CASSLSSGRNYGYTF. The whole variable domain, remainder taken from reference TRBV7-3 and TRBJ1-2, is GAGVSQTPSNKVTEKGKYVELRCDPISGHTALYWYRQSLGQGPEFLIYFQGTGAADDSGLPNDRFFAVRPEGSVSTLKIQRTERGDSAVYLCASSLSSGRNYGYTFGSGTRLTVV.

The chain is built from TRBV7-9 and TRBJ1-3; a possible D gene is TRBD1 (5 bases). V was clipped by 0 bases and J by 8 bases, with 14 bases between them. The germline gives CDR1 SEHNR, CDR2 FQNEAQ (reference sequence). The CDR3 covers 15 residues. CDR3 in amino acids: CASSLALQEGDTIYF. CDR3 in DNA: TGTGCCAGCAGCTTAGCACTACAAGAAGGGGACACCATATATTTT.

The V and J genes are TRBV5-6 and TRBJ2-1; 9 nucleotides agree with TRBD2. The trim removed 0 bases at V and 1 base at J, leaving 2 bases unmatched. Germline assignment: CDR1 SGHDT and CDR2 YYEEEE. The length of the CDR3 is 16 residues. For the CDR3, the DNA is TGTGCCAGCAGCTTGGGGGCGGGAGGGTCCTACAATGAGCAGTTCTTC. It yields the protein CASSLGAGGSYNEQFF.

This chain uses TRBV19 with TRBJ2-7; the D gene is possibly TRBD2 (6 bases). Germline lookup yields CDR1 LNHDA and CDR2 SQIVND (reference sequence). This CDR3 region has 16 residues. V lost 10 bases and J 3 bases, leaving 25 bases between the germline ends. DNA of the CDR3: TGTGCCACCCGAAGCGCCGGGTCCGCCGGGGGCTACGAGCAGTACTTC. Translated: CATRSAGSAGGYEQYF.

The genes are TRBV6-5 and TRBJ1-1; D is undetermined. CDR3 size: 13 residues. V was trimmed by 0 bases and J by 8 bases, leaving 10 bases between them. Germline CDR1 is MNHEY and CDR2 is SVGAGI. The chain's CDR3 is CASSYSGSQEAFF. Written as DNA, the CDR3 is TGTGCCAGCAGTTACTCGGGCAGTCAGGAAGCTTTCTTT.

Notes on this clone: An end of the junction does not agree with germline; a read error may underlie this. As DNA, the CDR3 is TGTGCTAGCAGCCGCGGGACTAGCGGGCAAGAGACCCAGTACTTC. It is translated as CASSRGTSGQETQYF. The chain joins TRBV7-7 to TRBJ2-5; TRBD2 matches 12 bases. Germline values: CDR1 SSHAT, CDR2 FNYEAQ (reference sequence). The CDR3 totals 15 residues.